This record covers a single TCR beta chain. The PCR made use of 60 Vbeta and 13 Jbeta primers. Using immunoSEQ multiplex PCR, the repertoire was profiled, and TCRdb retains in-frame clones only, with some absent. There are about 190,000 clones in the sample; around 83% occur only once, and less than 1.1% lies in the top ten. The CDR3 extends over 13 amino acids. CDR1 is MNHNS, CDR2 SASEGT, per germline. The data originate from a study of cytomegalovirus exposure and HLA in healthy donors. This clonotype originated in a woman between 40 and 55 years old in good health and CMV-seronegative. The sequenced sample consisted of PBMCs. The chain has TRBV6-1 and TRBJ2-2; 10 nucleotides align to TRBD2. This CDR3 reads CAHSGRAVGELFF. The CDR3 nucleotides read TGTGCACACAGCGGGAGGGCCGTGGGGGAGCTGTTTTTT.